This T cell receptor beta chain stems from a study of blood T cell repertoires in COVID-19. This CDR3 is 12 amino acids long. Germline V lookup: CDR1 SGDLS, CDR2 YYNGEE. V lost 7 bases and J lost 3, with 5 bases in between. The data were produced by immunoSEQ multiplex PCR, yet TCRdb's version contains in-frame clones alone and is incomplete. The table shows some 80,000 clones, with roughly 87% occurring only once. This TCR derives from an elderly man with acute or convalescent COVID-19. The sequencing sample was made of peripheral blood. The chain combines TRBV9 with TRBJ2-6, with D possibly being TRBD1 (5 bases). The CDR3 DNA follows: TGTGCCAGCCAGGGTGGGGCCAACGTCCTGACTTTC. Translating gives CASQGGANVLTF.